The text below deals with one T cell receptor beta chain. Its target is unknown. The germline gene is not matched at one end of the junction; a read error may be the cause. This entry belongs to a study of cytomegalovirus exposure and HLA in healthy donors. The PCR employed 60 Vbeta primers together with 13 Jbeta primers. This table comes from immunoSEQ multiplex PCR, and its TCRdb copy is limited to in-frame clones, with some not included. The sample carries about 150,000 clones, more than 60% recorded once. Findings of the study overall: Later genetic work tied a missense DCLRE1C variant to beta-chain V and J trimming. TCR beta chains associated with HLA were, in a later analysis, more clonally expanded than equally common others.

This CDR3 comprises 14 residues. Germline V gene sequence: CDR1 SGHRS, CDR2 YFSETQ. The sample comprised PBMCs. This chain uses TRBV5-1 with TRBJ2-7; TRBD2 is a possible D gene (6 bases). The TCR originated in a man aged 35-49 years in good health and CMV-seropositive. This CDR3 reads CASSLVGSSNEQYF. The CDR3 DNA reads as TGCGCCAGCAGCTTGGTCGGGAGCTCCAACGAGCAGTACTTC.